The sequence of this T cell receptor beta chain was determined in a study of control samples from healthy donors and cancer patients. This clone has more than one count but fewer than ten. Method: immunoSEQ multiplex PCR; TCRdb's copy keeps in-frame clones and lacks some. The profile shows approximately 15,000 clones, about nine tenths of them singletons. Germline V lookup: CDR1 SNHLY, CDR2 FYNNEI. The CDR3 totals 13 residues. V was trimmed by 7 bases and J by 3 bases, leaving 10 bases between them. This chain links TRBV2 with TRBJ1-5, with D unresolved. The source of this sequence is a woman in her seventies with colorectal cancer. The sequencing input was PBMCs. The CDR3 sequence: CASTWQVNQPQHF. The CDR3 DNA reads TGTGCCAGCACTTGGCAAGTCAATCAGCCCCAGCATTTT.